What follows are 16 T cell receptor beta chains derived from one specimen sequenced in a study of T cells in Graves' hyperthyroidism and ophthalmopathy. Amplification of TCR beta CDR3 regions used RNA as the template. RT-PCR in the first round (using the HTBI primer set) targeted the TCR CDR3. TCRdb itself ran the multiplex PCR reads through MiXCR, one entry per CDR3 protein. In the table there are more than 550,000 distinct CDR3 sequences, 45% of which are singletons. The sequencing sample was made of peripheral blood or thyroid tissue (not recorded which). Receptors originate from an adult man with Graves' disease, either hyperthyroidism or ophthalmopathy (not recorded which).

This sequence joins TRBV7-9 and TRBJ1-6; perhaps TRBD1 as D (6 bases). V lost 5 bases to trimming and J lost 5 bases, with 16 bases between them. Germline V gene sequence: CDR1 SEHNR, CDR2 FQNEAQ (reference sequence). The CDR3 runs to 16 residues. CDR3 nucleotides: TGTGCCAGCAGCGACCCGTTGGGGGGCCATAATTCACCCCTCCACTTT. This gives the protein CASSDPLGGHNSPLHF.

The chain uses TRBV7-9 and TRBJ2-5; perhaps TRBD2 as D (6 bases). This CDR3 contains 17 residues. Germline CDR1 and CDR2: SEHNR and FQNEAQ (reference sequence). The V end was cut by 5 bases, the J end by 4 bases, with 23 bases between. CDR3 protein: CASSQDRRGNRGETQYF. DNA for the CDR3: TGTGCCAGCAGCCAAGATCGTCGGGGGAATAGGGGAGAGACCCAGTACTTC.

This clonotype was seen a handful of times. This chain connects TRBV12-3 or TRBV12-4 to TRBJ1-5; D unresolved. This CDR3 has 12 residues. V lost 3 bases and J 5 bases, leaving 5 bases between the germline ends. The CDR3 loop is CASSFSHQPQHF. For the CDR3, the DNA is TGTGCCAGCAGTTTCTCGCATCAGCCCCAGCATTTT.

This clonotype came up many times. V is TRBV7-9 and J is TRBJ1-6, with D uncertain. V was trimmed by 0 bases and J by 7 bases, leaving 13 bases between them. The CDR3 covers 16 residues. Germline V gene lookup returns CDR1 SEHNR and CDR2 FQNEAQ (reference sequence). The CDR3 here is CASSLAVLRGNSPLHF. The CDR3 region has the DNA TGTGCCAGCAGCTTAGCCGTACTCCGGGGAAATTCACCCCTCCACTTT.

The chain employs TRBV2 and TRBJ1-5; perhaps TRBD1 as D (6 bases). Trimming left V 2 bases short and J 11 bases short, with 10 bases between. Germline CDR1 and CDR2: SNHLY and FYNNEI. The CDR3 is 12 residues long. DNA of the CDR3: TGTGCCAGCAGTGAACAGGGGTGGGCCCAGCATTTT. It codes for CASSEQGWAQHF.

In its sample, this clonotype was seen many times. The chain employs TRBV29-1 and TRBJ1-6; maybe TRBD1 (5 bases). The CDR3 runs 16 residues. V shed 5 bases and J shed 0 bases, with 14 bases lying between them. Germline-derived CDR1 and CDR2 are SQVTM and ANQGSEA. The DNA for the CDR3 is TGCAGCGTTTCATTCCCAGGGAGCTCCTATAATTCACCCCTCCACTTT. This codes for CSVSFPGSSYNSPLHF.

This clonotype has ten or more counts. V usage is TRBV25-1 and J usage is TRBJ1-4; D gene ambiguous. The CDR3 consists of 16 residues. The V gene's germline CDR1 is MGHDK and CDR2 SYGVNS. V lost 2 bases and J 0 bases, leaving 10 bases between the germline ends. The CDR3 protein is CASSERTAATNEKLFF. The CDR3 bases are TGTGCCAGCAGTGAAAGGACCGCCGCAACTAATGAAAAACTGTTTTTT.

This chain uses TRBV2 with TRBJ2-5; D possibly uses TRBD1 or TRBD2 (5 bases each). CDR3 length equals 15 residues. Germline V CDR1 and CDR2: SNHLY, FYNNEI. Between the trimmed V and J ends, which lost 6 bases and 0 bases, there was a span of 14 bases. CDR3 loop: CASSVGDGNQETQYF. In DNA form, the CDR3 reads TGTGCCAGCAGCGTCGGGGACGGGAACCAAGAGACCCAGTACTTC.

This clonotype turned up a few times. The CDR3 here is CASSLKVSNQPQHF. For the CDR3, the DNA is TGTGCCAGCAGTTTAAAGGTTAGCAATCAGCCCCAGCATTTT. The gene calls are TRBV6-1 and TRBJ1-5; D is ambiguous. CDR1 and CDR2 (germline): MNHNS, SASEGT. Trimming took off 5 bases at V and 0 bases at J, with 8 bases between the two ends. This CDR3 spans 14 amino acids.

V gene TRBV7-2 combines with J gene TRBJ2-7; TRBD2 might be the D (5 bases). V was pared by 6 bases and J by 2 bases, with 11 bases between. Germline V gene data show CDR1 as SGHTA and CDR2 as FQGNSA. The CDR3 covers 13 residues. CDR3 DNA sequence: TGTGCCAGCAGTTCTCACGGGACCTACGAGCAGTACTTC. The encoded protein is CASSSHGTYEQYF.

V and J are TRBV29-1 and TRBJ2-3; D not certain. The CDR3 length is 15 residues. CDR1 is SQVTM, CDR2 ANQGSEA, per germline. V was trimmed by 5 bases and J by 0 bases, leaving 15 bases between them. This CDR3 is CSVRDWTASTDTQYF. The CDR3 DNA is TGCAGCGTTCGTGACTGGACCGCTAGCACAGATACGCAGTATTTT.

This clonotype is a singleton in its sample. A much bigger clone sits one base away, suggesting this may be a read error. The rearrangement uses TRBV10-3 and TRBJ1-1; D is unresolved. This CDR3 is 13 amino acids long. The germline V and J ends were trimmed by 0 bases and 3 bases, with 5 bases remaining between them. Germline V gene data show CDR1 as ENHRY and CDR2 as SYGVKD. In DNA form, the CDR3 reads TGTGCCATCAGTGAGTCGGGATACACTGAAGCTTTCTTT. Its protein is CAISESGYTEAFF.

This clonotype came up once. The genes are TRBV10-3 and TRBJ1-6; TRBD1 might be the D (6 bases). V lost 8 bases and J lost 7, with 9 bases in between. Germline CDR1 reads ENHRY; CDR2 reads SYGVKD. This CDR3 is built from 12 residues. CDR3 sequence: CAIGTTNSPLHF. For the CDR3, the DNA is TGTGCCATCGGGACAACAAATTCACCCCTCCACTTT.

This clonotype was observed a handful of times. V usage is TRBV5-5 and J usage is TRBJ1-1; D ambiguous. V gave up 6 bases and J gave up 0 bases, with 15 bases separating them. Germline values: CDR1 SGHKS, CDR2 YYEKEE (reference sequence). This CDR3 has 15 amino acids. The DNA for the CDR3 is TGTGCCAGCACACTTGGAGCGGGATTGAACACTGAAGCTTTCTTT. Translation: CASTLGAGLNTEAFF.

This clonotype came up many times. This rearrangement joins TRBV7-9 to TRBJ1-6; D unresolved. Germline assignment: CDR1 SEHNR and CDR2 FQNEAQ (reference sequence). V lost 4 bases and J 7 bases, leaving 14 bases between the germline ends. The CDR3 extends over 15 amino acids. CDR3 sequence reads: CASSSLHPGNSPLHF. The CDR3 nucleotides read TGTGCCAGCAGCTCCCTCCACCCTGGGAATTCACCCCTCCACTTT.

This clonotype was found a few times. The chain has TRBV7-9 and TRBJ1-4; 9 bases agree with TRBD1. This CDR3 comprises 16 residues. V lost 6 bases, J lost 6 bases, and 11 bases stayed unmatched. Germline V gives CDR1 SEHNR, CDR2 FQNEAQ (reference sequence). The CDR3 nucleotides are TGTGCCAGCAGTTGGGGAGGTTGGACAGGGGATGAAAAACTGTTTTTT. Translating it yields CASSWGGWTGDEKLFF.